The 30 T cell receptor beta chains given below trace back to one sample, sequenced in a study of T cells in Graves' hyperthyroidism and ophthalmopathy (dated by TCRdb to 2018 to 2020). Libraries were constructed by multiplex PCR. Sequencer: Illumina HiSeq 2000. Amplification of TCR beta CDR3 regions was carried out from RNA transcripts. The first round of RT-PCR for the TCR CDR3 was performed with the HTBI primer set and the Qiagen OneStep RT-PCR kit. TCRdb reanalyzed the raw reads on its own, using fastp at Q25 for trimming and MiXCR for clone calling, and kept in-frame beta chains. Each record represents a unique CDR3 protein, reported with the most common genes and DNA among its rows. Across this sample there are over 350,000 distinct CDR3 sequences, with 14% to 15% seen only once. Around 13% of the sample rests with the top ten. What was sequenced was blood. The receptor set was obtained from a man aged 18 to 30 with Graves' ophthalmopathy.

This chain links TRBV6-1 with TRBJ1-6; tentatively, D is TRBD1 (6 bases). There are 14 residues in the CDR3. Germline V lookup: CDR1 MNHNS, CDR2 SASEGT. The V and J ends lost 4 bases and 7 bases respectively, with 11 bases between them. This CDR3 is CASSVDSLNSPLHF. For the CDR3, the DNA is TGTGCCAGCAGTGTGGACAGCCTGAATTCACCCCTCCACTTT.

This chain connects TRBV29-1 to TRBJ1-4; D might be TRBD1 (5 bases). Between the trimmed V and J ends, which lost 5 bases and 8 bases, there was a span of 15 bases. This CDR3 spans 13 amino acids. Germline lookup yields CDR1 SQVTM and CDR2 ANQGSEA. The CDR3 spells CSVQNRDGEKLFF. CDR3 bases: TGCAGCGTTCAAAATCGGGACGGGGAAAAACTGTTTTTT.

This clonotype was seen many times. The chain carries TRBV7-9 and TRBJ2-7; D not resolved. V dropped 5 bases and J dropped 4 bases, with 12 bases sitting between them. The CDR3 is 13 residues long. Germline V gene data show CDR1 as SEHNR and CDR2 as FQNEAQ (reference sequence). This CDR3 is CASSRLPRYEQYF. The CDR3 region has the DNA TGTGCCAGCAGCCGGCTGCCGCGTTACGAGCAGTACTTC.

The sample holds a few counts of this clonotype. The chain is built from TRBV4-1 and TRBJ2-1; no clear D. This CDR3 has 17 amino acids. The V gene lost 4 bases and the J gene lost 6 bases, with 22 bases spanning the gap. Per germline, CDR1 MGHRA and CDR2 YSYEKL. DNA for the CDR3: TGCGCCAGCAGCCCCACCCCGGCAGTGCCTCGTCCCAATGAGCAGTTCTTC. This codes for CASSPTPAVPRPNEQFF.

At least ten counts were recorded for this clonotype. The V call is TRBV3-1, the J call TRBJ1-1, with D possibly matching TRBD1 (6 bases). The CDR3 is made up of 17 amino acids. Germline V CDR1 and CDR2: LGHDT, YNNKEL (reference sequence). With 0 bases removed from V and 5 bases from J, the gap between germline ends came to 19 bases. The chain's CDR3 is CASSQDGQGSGSTEAFF. In DNA form, the CDR3 reads TGTGCCAGCAGCCAAGATGGGCAGGGGAGTGGTAGTACTGAAGCTTTCTTT. Complete variable domain (other parts from reference TRBV3-1 and TRBJ1-1): DTAVSQTPKYLVTQMGNDKSIKCEQNLGHDTMYWYKQDSKKFLKIMFSYNNKELIINETVPNRFSPKSPDKAHLNLHINSLELGDSAVYFCASSQDGQGSGSTEAFFGQGTRLTVV.

Ten or more counts support this clonotype. The chain uses TRBV5-1 and TRBJ1-6; D gene unclear. The germline CDR1 and CDR2 sequences are SGHRS and YFSETQ. Trimming stripped 4 bases from V and 7 bases from J, with 6 bases between. This CDR3 region has 12 residues. For the CDR3, the DNA is TGCGCCAGCAGCACGGGGAATTCACCCCTCCACTTT. Encoded protein: CASSTGNSPLHF.

This clonotype was observed many times. The chain has TRBV18 and TRBJ2-5; no clear D. The V and J ends lost 3 bases and 7 bases respectively, with 12 bases between them. This CDR3 is built from 13 residues. Germline V gene sequence: CDR1 KGHSH, CDR2 LQKENI. In DNA, the CDR3 is TGTGCCAGCTCACCGGCGCTACCTGGGACCCAGTACTTC. Translation gives CASSPALPGTQYF.

This sequence joins TRBV7-9 and TRBJ2-3; 8 nucleotides align to TRBD2. The CDR3 contains 17 residues. V was pared by 7 bases and J by 4 bases, with 16 bases of the junction left unmatched. The V gene's germline CDR1 is SEHNR and CDR2 FQNEAQ (reference sequence). In nucleotides, the CDR3 is TGTGCCAGCACTATCCCGGGGGGGCGCGGGGGCGCAGATACGCAGTATTTT. It encodes CASTIPGGRGGADTQYF.

This clonotype was recorded many times. This chain uses TRBV20-1 with TRBJ1-6, with no clear D. CDR3 length: 16 residues. V lost 0 bases to trimming and J lost 8 bases, with 17 bases between them. Germline lookup yields CDR1 DFQATT and CDR2 SNEGSKA (reference sequence). The chain's CDR3 is CSARDRYLTRDSPLHF. In DNA, the CDR3 is TGCAGTGCTAGAGATCGATACCTTACTCGGGATTCACCCCTCCACTTT.

Notes on this clonotype: This may come from a read error, since a much larger clone is one base off. This chain uses TRBV11-3 with TRBJ2-7; D possibly corresponds to TRBD1 (5 bases). Germline V CDR1 and CDR2: SGHNT, YENEEA. CDR3 size: 13 residues. The CDR3: CASSLGWQGEQCF. DNA for the CDR3: TGTGCCAGCAGCTTAGGATGGCAGGGCGAGCAGTGCTTC.

At least ten counts were recorded for this clonotype. The chain is built from TRBV29-1 and TRBJ1-1; D gene unclear. Germline V gives CDR1 SQVTM, CDR2 ANQGSEA. The CDR3 totals 12 residues. The V end was cut by 2 bases, the J end by 8 bases, with 12 bases between. The CDR3 loop is CSVENFGREAFF. CDR3 coding DNA: TGCAGCGTTGAAAATTTCGGACGGGAAGCTTTCTTT.

This clonotype was detected only a few times. The V call is TRBV5-6, the J call TRBJ1-3, with D uncertain. V lost 1 base, J lost 1 base, and 6 bases lay in between. The germline V gene has CDR1 SGHDT and CDR2 YYEEEE. The CDR3 extends over 14 amino acids. The CDR3 coding sequence is TGTGCCAGCAGCTTGTGGGAATCTGGAAACACCATATATTTT. This sequence encodes CASSLWESGNTIYF.

This clonotype was seen a few times. The chain links TRBV9 to TRBJ2-1, with 7 bases fitting TRBD1. J was trimmed by 12 bases and V by 0 bases; bases with no gene match: 6. Per the germline V gene, CDR1 is SGDLS and CDR2 is YYNGEE. This CDR3 contains 13 residues. DNA of the CDR3: TGTGCCAGCAGCGTAGACCCCCAGGGGGTGCAGTTCTTC. Translating gives CASSVDPQGVQFF.

This clonotype occurred a few times. V and J are TRBV13 and TRBJ1-1; 9 nucleotides line up with TRBD1. Germline V gene sequence: CDR1 PRHDT, CDR2 FYEKMQ (reference sequence). CDR3 length: 16 residues. Trimming removed 5 bases from V and 3 bases from J; junction bases left unmatched: 10. The CDR3 DNA is TGTGCCAGCAGCCGGGACAGGGTTGGGGTCGACACTGAAGCTTTCTTT. This codes for CASSRDRVGVDTEAFF.

This clonotype was seen repeatedly, ten times or more. V and J are TRBV5-6 and TRBJ2-3; D call uncertain. The CDR3 consists of 12 residues. With 1 base removed from V and 4 bases from J, the gap between germline ends came to 4 bases. The germline gives CDR1 SGHDT, CDR2 YYEEEE. CDR3 protein: CASSLTADTQYF. CDR3 coding DNA: TGTGCCAGCAGCTTGACGGCAGATACGCAGTATTTT. Using reference TRBV5-6 and TRBJ2-3 for the parts outside the CDR3, the full variable domain is DAGVTQSPTHLIKTRGQQVTLRCSPKSGHDTVSWYQQALGQGPQFIFQYYEEEERQRGNFPDRFSGHQFPNYSSELNVNALLLGDSALYLCASSLTADTQYFGPGTRLTVL.

This sequence joins TRBV12-3 or TRBV12-4 and TRBJ1-2; no clear D. The V gene lost 10 bases and the J gene lost 3 bases, with 18 bases spanning the gap. This CDR3 spans 14 amino acids. The CDR3 region is CATRWGPGDYGYTF. The DNA for the CDR3 is TGTGCCACCAGATGGGGTCCTGGAGACTATGGCTACACCTTC.

This clonotype was seen many times. The chain is built from TRBV2 and TRBJ1-4; D gene uncertain. The CDR3 contains 15 residues. Germline loops: CDR1 SNHLY, CDR2 FYNNEI. The V gene lost 7 bases and the J gene lost 4 bases, with 16 bases spanning the gap. CDR3 nucleotides: TGTGCCAGCATCCCCAGTCGCCTAAATAATGAAAAACTGTTTTTT. It translates to CASIPSRLNNEKLFF. Using reference TRBV2 and TRBJ1-4 for the parts outside the CDR3, the full variable domain is EPEVTQTPSHQVTQMGQEVILRCVPISNHLYFYWYRQILGQKVEFLVSFYNNEISEKSEIFDDQFSVERPDGSNFTLKIRSTKLEDSAMYFCASIPSRLNNEKLFFGSGTQLSVL.

DNA of the CDR3: TGTGCCAGCAGCCAAGGGGGCCGGCAGGGGCCGCGCTCCTACGAGCAGTACTTC. Its protein product is CASSQGGRQGPRSYEQYF. V is TRBV14 and J is TRBJ2-7, with a weak D call TRBD1 (6 bases). The CDR3 has 18 amino acids. Trimming stripped 1 base from V and 0 bases from J, with 19 bases between. CDR1 is SGHDN, CDR2 FVKESK, per germline. The full variable domain, its missing parts supplied by reference TRBV14 and TRBJ2-7, is EAGVTQFPSHSVIEKGQTVTLRCDPISGHDNLYWYRRVMGKEIKFLLHFVKESKQDESGMPNNRFLAERTGGTYSTLKVQPAELEDSGVYFCASSQGGRQGPRSYEQYFGPGTRLTVT.

This clonotype was observed at least ten times. The genes are TRBV2 and TRBJ2-2, with D hard to call. In germline, CDR1 is SNHLY, CDR2 FYNNEI. The V gene lost 2 bases and the J gene lost 3 bases, with 4 bases spanning the gap. The CDR3 is 13 residues long. CDR3 residues: CASSERYTGELFF. The CDR3 DNA reads TGTGCCAGCAGTGAACGGTACACCGGGGAGCTGTTTTTT.

This clonotype appeared many times. The rearrangement uses TRBV12-3 or TRBV12-4 and TRBJ2-2; no firm D call. CDR3 size: 13 residues. V dropped 2 bases and J dropped 6 bases, with 7 bases sitting between them. The CDR3, as DNA: TGTGCCAGCAGTTTAAGTAGGGCCGGGGAGCTGTTTTTT. This codes for CASSLSRAGELFF.

To note about this clonotype: A much larger clone differs by one base, so this may be a read error. The CDR3 does not close with the conserved phenylalanine or tryptophan, likely indicating a read error. The chain links TRBV6-2 or TRBV6-3 to TRBJ2-7, with 11 positions matching TRBD1. J gave up 2 bases and V 4 bases, and 7 bases lay outside the gene matches. CDR1 MNHEY and CDR2 SVGEGT come from the germline V gene. The CDR3 extends over 16 amino acids. The CDR3 DNA sequence: TGTGCCAGCAGTTGGGACAGGGGGGAGTTTACCTACGAGCAGTACCTC. Encoded protein: CASSWDRGEFTYEQYL.

The chain employs TRBV6-9 and TRBJ2-7, with D possibly TRBD1 on 6 matching bases. The CDR3 has 15 amino acids. With 3 bases removed from V and 2 bases from J, the gap between germline ends came to 14 bases. CDR1 and CDR2 from the germline V gene are MNHGY and SVAAGI. CDR3 in amino acids: CASSYSNTGPYEQYF. The CDR3 nucleotides read TGTGCCAGCAGTTACTCGAACACAGGGCCCTACGAGCAGTACTTC.

This chain joins TRBV30 and TRBJ1-2; 7 bases fit TRBD1. With V trimmed by 3 bases and J by 2 bases, 12 bases remained unmatched. Germline loops: CDR1 GTSNPN, CDR2 SVGIG (reference sequence). The CDR3 extends over 16 amino acids. CDR3: CAWRKGQLSKNYGYTF. The CDR3 coding sequence is TGTGCCTGGAGAAAGGGACAGTTAAGTAAAAACTATGGCTACACCTTC.

This clonotype was seen many times. The gene calls are TRBV27 and TRBJ1-1; D is undetermined. Germline V gene lookup returns CDR1 MNHEY and CDR2 SMNVEV (reference sequence). The length of the CDR3 is 16 residues. Trimming cost V 5 bases and J 0 bases, with 16 bases left between them. In DNA form, the CDR3 reads TGTGCCAGCAGTCCGCGGGATGACAATCTGAACACTGAAGCTTTCTTT. It translates to CASSPRDDNLNTEAFF.

The chain uses TRBV10-2 and TRBJ2-5; 8 bases match TRBD2. V was clipped by 6 bases and J by 5 bases; unmatched bases: 5. This CDR3 contains 13 residues. Germline loops: CDR1 WSHSY, CDR2 SAAADI. The CDR3 protein is CASRVAGRETQYF. As DNA, the CDR3 is TGCGCCAGCAGGGTAGCGGGGAGGGAGACCCAGTACTTC.

This clonotype was observed at least ten times. This sequence joins TRBV29-1 and TRBJ2-3, with D possibly TRBD1 on 7 matching bases. The germline CDR1 and CDR2 sequences are SQVTM and ANQGSEA. The ends were cut back, 2 bases at V and 1 base at J, with 22 bases in the middle. This CDR3 region has 18 residues. The CDR3 DNA sequence: TGCAGCGTTGAAAGGAGGAGACGGACTACAGGGGGCACAGATACGCAGTATTTT. It specifies CSVERRRRTTGGTDTQYF.

The table lists this clonotype with many counts. The chain has TRBV18 and TRBJ2-7; D uncertain. CDR1 is KGHSH and CDR2 is LQKENI in the germline V gene. There are 15 residues in the CDR3. V lost 3 bases and J 0 bases, leaving 12 bases between the germline ends. The CDR3 sequence: CASSPGSSSSYEQYF. CDR3 DNA: TGTGCCAGCTCACCGGGTAGCAGCTCCTCCTACGAGCAGTACTTC.

This clonotype has more than one count but fewer than ten. V gene TRBV5-1 combines with J gene TRBJ2-1, with 7 bases lining up with TRBD1. Germline trimming cut 0 bases from V and 9 bases from J; bases unmatched to any gene: 9. CDR1 is SGHRS and CDR2 is YFSETQ in the germline V gene. The CDR3 is 15 residues long. CDR3 in amino acids: CASSLVVRGRFEQFF. CDR3 in DNA: TGCGCCAGCAGCTTGGTGGTTAGGGGGCGATTTGAGCAGTTCTTC.

The rearrangement joins TRBV4-1 to TRBJ1-2; TRBD1 is a possible D gene (5 bases). Germline V lookup: CDR1 MGHRA, CDR2 YSYEKL. Trimming took off 3 bases at V and 6 bases at J, with 11 bases between the two ends. The CDR3 spans 13 residues. CDR3 protein: CASSHQGWNGYTF. The DNA for the CDR3 is TGCGCCAGCAGCCACCAGGGATGGAATGGCTACACCTTC.

The chain links TRBV5-1 to TRBJ2-5; D uncertain. There are 13 residues in the CDR3. V lost 7 bases to trimming and J lost 5 bases, with 15 bases between them. Germline V gene data show CDR1 as SGHRS and CDR2 as YFSETQ. CDR3 DNA: TGCGCCAGCGGGTCAGGCCGGCCGGAGACCCAGTACTTC. Encoded protein: CASGSGRPETQYF. The full variable domain, completed using reference TRBV5-1 and TRBJ2-5, is KAGVTQTPRYLIKTRGQQVTLSCSPISGHRSVSWYQQTPGQGLQFLFEYFSETQRNKGNFPGRFSGRQFSNSRSEMNVSTLELGDSALYLCASGSGRPETQYFGPGTRLLVL.